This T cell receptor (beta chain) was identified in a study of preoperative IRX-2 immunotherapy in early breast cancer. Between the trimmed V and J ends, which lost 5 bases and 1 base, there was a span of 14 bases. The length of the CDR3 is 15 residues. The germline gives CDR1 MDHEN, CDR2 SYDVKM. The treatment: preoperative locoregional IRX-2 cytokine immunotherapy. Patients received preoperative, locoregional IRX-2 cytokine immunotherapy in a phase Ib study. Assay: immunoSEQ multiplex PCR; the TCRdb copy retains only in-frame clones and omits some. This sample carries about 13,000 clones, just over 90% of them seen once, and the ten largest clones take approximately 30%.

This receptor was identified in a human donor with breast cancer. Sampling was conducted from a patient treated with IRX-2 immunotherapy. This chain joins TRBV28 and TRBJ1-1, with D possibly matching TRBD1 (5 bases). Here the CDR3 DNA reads TGTGCCAGCAGTAAAAAGGGACGGAGGAACACTGAAGCTTTCTTT. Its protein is CASSKKGRRNTEAFF.